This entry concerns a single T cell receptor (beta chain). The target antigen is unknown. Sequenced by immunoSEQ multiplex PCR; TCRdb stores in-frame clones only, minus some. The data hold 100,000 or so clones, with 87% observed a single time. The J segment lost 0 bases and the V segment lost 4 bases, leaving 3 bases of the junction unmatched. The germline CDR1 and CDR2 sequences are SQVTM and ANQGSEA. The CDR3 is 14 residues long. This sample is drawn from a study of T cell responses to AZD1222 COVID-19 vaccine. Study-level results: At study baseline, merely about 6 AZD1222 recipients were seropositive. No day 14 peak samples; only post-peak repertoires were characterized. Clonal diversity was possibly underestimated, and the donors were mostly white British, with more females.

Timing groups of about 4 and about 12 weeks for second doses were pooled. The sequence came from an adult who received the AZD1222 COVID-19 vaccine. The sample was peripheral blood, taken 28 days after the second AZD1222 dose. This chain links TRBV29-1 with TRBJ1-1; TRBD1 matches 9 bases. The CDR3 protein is CSVGGQGMNTEAFF. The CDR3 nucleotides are TGCAGCGTTGGAGGACAGGGGATGAACACTGAAGCTTTCTTT.